The clone carrying this T cell receptor (beta chain) was counted between two and nine times. Clones were sequenced by immunoSEQ multiplex PCR, and TCRdb holds only the in-frame ones, with some missing. The sample carries some 160,000 clones, 70% to 90% recorded once. The germline V gene has CDR1 LNHNV and CDR2 YYDKDF (reference sequence). The V gene lost 1 base and the J gene lost 1 base, with 7 bases spanning the gap. The length of the CDR3 is 14 residues. The data were obtained in a study of cytomegalovirus exposure and HLA in healthy donors. Input material: PBMCs. The TCR comes from a man aged 18 to 30 in good health and CMV-seronegative. The V call is TRBV15, the J call TRBJ1-1; D is undetermined. In nucleotides, the CDR3 is TGTGCCACCAGCAGAGGAGGCGGGAACACTGAAGCTTTCTTT. Its protein is CATSRGGGNTEAFF.